Shown below are 8 T cell receptor beta chains from a single sample sequenced in a study of CD8 T cells in ankylosing spondylitis. Each CDR3 protein gets one entry after TCRdb re-called the 5' RACE reads with MiXCR. The sample has around 220,000 distinct CDR3 sequences; roughly a tenth are singletons. The sequencing sample was made of blood, either unsorted or a sorted T cell fraction (not recorded which). Source of these receptors: a male donor with ankylosing spondylitis or in good health (not recorded which).

J is TRBJ1-2 and V is TRBV29-1, with D possibly matching TRBD1 (6 bases). CDR1 is SQVTM, CDR2 ANQGSEA, per germline. CDR3 length: 12 amino acids. Trimming removed 3 bases at V and 3 bases at J, with 8 bases between. Here the CDR3 reads CSVDKGDYGYTF. In DNA form, the CDR3 reads TGCAGCGTTGACAAGGGGGACTATGGCTACACCTTC.

This chain links TRBV7-2 with TRBJ2-5; D is uncertain. The germline V gene has CDR1 SGHTA and CDR2 FQGNSA. The CDR3 is 14 residues long. V was cut by 0 bases and J by 4 bases, with 9 bases left in between. The CDR3 spells CASSLAGIRETQYF. The DNA for the CDR3 is TGTGCCAGCAGCTTAGCGGGAATTCGAGAGACCCAGTACTTC.

This clonotype was seen a handful of times. This chain connects TRBV7-2 to TRBJ1-1; a weak D match, TRBD1 (5 bases). Germline lookup yields CDR1 SGHTA and CDR2 FQGNSA. Trimming removed 5 bases from V and 4 bases from J, with 11 bases in between. The CDR3 is made up of 13 amino acids. Here the CDR3 reads CASSRGVVTEAFF. DNA of the CDR3: TGTGCCAGCAGCCGGGGGGTCGTCACTGAAGCTTTCTTT.

This clonotype was seen repeatedly, ten times or more. The J gene is TRBJ1-4, the V gene TRBV2; D remains unclear. V was shortened by 1 base and J by 13 bases, with 13 bases between the two germline ends. Germline V lookup: CDR1 SNHLY, CDR2 FYNNEI. The CDR3 consists of 13 residues. The CDR3 spells CASSEVVIRTLFF. The CDR3 DNA sequence: TGTGCCAGCAGTGAAGTGGTGATCAGGACACTGTTTTTT.

This clonotype has at least ten counts. This rearrangement joins TRBV5-1 to TRBJ1-4; D is ambiguous. Germline-derived CDR1 and CDR2 are SGHRS and YFSETQ. The V gene lost 2 bases and the J gene lost 6 bases, with 8 bases spanning the gap. CDR3 size: 13 residues. The CDR3 DNA sequence: TGCGCCAGCAGCTTCGCCGTCGATGAAAAACTGTTTTTT. Protein: CASSFAVDEKLFF.

This clonotype was seen many times. The genes are TRBV15 and TRBJ2-5, with TRBD2 matching 13 bases. Germline loops: CDR1 LNHNV, CDR2 YYDKDF (reference sequence). Germline trimming cut 2 bases from V and 7 bases from J; bases unmatched to any gene: 10. The length of the CDR3 is 17 residues. The CDR3 sequence is CATSRSRGLAGEGTQYF. The CDR3 DNA reads TGTGCCACCAGCAGAAGTAGAGGACTAGCGGGGGAGGGGACCCAGTACTTC.

This clonotype was picked up a small number of times. The V call is TRBV29-1, the J call TRBJ1-4; D might be TRBD1 (6 bases). This CDR3 comprises 13 residues. Germline CDR1 reads SQVTM; CDR2 reads ANQGSEA. The V end lost 4 bases, the J end lost 3 bases, and 9 bases lay between the germline ends. CDR3 region: CSVGGGPNEKLFF. Written as DNA, the CDR3 is TGCAGCGTTGGGGGGGGGCCTAATGAAAAACTGTTTTTT. Drawing the rest from reference TRBV29-1 and TRBJ1-4, the complete variable domain is SAVISQKPSRDICQRGTSLTIQCQVDSQVTMMFWYRQQPGQSLTLIATANQGSEATYESGFVIDKFPISRPNLTFSTLTVSNMSPEDSSIYLCSVGGGPNEKLFFGSGTQLSVL.

The chain carries TRBV2 and TRBJ2-2, with D possibly being TRBD1 (5 bases). CDR1 is SNHLY and CDR2 is FYNNEI in the germline V gene. Trimming left V 2 bases short and J 7 bases short, with 20 bases between. The CDR3 is 17 amino acids. The CDR3: CASSERQGWPQGGELFF. The DNA for the CDR3 is TGTGCCAGCAGTGAACGGCAGGGCTGGCCCCAGGGCGGGGAGCTGTTTTTT.